The 2 T cell receptor beta chains listed next were all sequenced from one sample in a study of T cell responses to AZD1222 COVID-19 vaccine. Libraries were prepared by immunoSEQ multiplex PCR; TCRdb keeps only in-frame clonotypes and omits some of them. The sample contains roughly 99,000 clones, 91% of which appear only once. The sample was peripheral blood, taken on day 0 of AZD1222 vaccination. Receptors originate from an adult in good health.

CDR3 in amino acids: CASSLGSYAGGEKLFF. The CDR3 bases are TGTGCCAGCAGCTTAGGCTCTTATGCGGGTGGTGAAAAACTGTTTTTT. The V call is TRBV11-2, the J call TRBJ1-4; D is ambiguous. The germline CDR1 and CDR2 sequences are SGHAT and FQNNGV. The length of the CDR3 is 16 residues. The V end was cut by 1 base, the J end by 7 bases, with 16 bases between.

This clone appeared a single time. This chain joins TRBV3-1 (or the pseudogene TRBV3-2) and TRBJ1-6, with 9 bases aligning to TRBD1. The CDR3 runs to 16 residues. V shed 4 bases, J shed 9 bases, and the junction held 10 bases outside the gene matches. In germline, CDR1 is LGHDT, CDR2 YNNKEL (reference sequence). CDR3 residues: CASSLSTGTGISPLHF. CDR3 nucleotides: TGTGCCAGCAGCCTTTCCACCGGGACAGGGATTTCACCCCTCCACTTT.